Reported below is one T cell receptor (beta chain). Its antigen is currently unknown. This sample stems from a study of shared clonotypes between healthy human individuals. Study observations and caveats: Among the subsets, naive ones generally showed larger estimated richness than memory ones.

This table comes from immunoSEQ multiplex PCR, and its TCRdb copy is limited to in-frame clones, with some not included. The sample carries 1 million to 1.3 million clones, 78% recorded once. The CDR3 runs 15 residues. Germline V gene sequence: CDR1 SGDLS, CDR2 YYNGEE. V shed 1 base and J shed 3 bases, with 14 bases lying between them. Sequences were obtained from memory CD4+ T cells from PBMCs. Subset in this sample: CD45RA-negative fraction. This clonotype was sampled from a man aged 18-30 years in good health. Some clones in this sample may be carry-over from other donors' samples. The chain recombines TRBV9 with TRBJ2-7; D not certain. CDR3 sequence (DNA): TGTGCCAGCAGCGTAAACAGTTTCCCCGACTACGAGCAGTACTTC. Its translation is CASSVNSFPDYEQYF.